Listed below are T cell receptor beta chains from one sample, sequenced in a study of STAT5B mutations in CD4+ large granular lymphocyte leukemia. Sequencing was performed with immunoSEQ multiplex PCR; in TCRdb, only in-frame clones are kept and a portion is missing. This sample has approximately 32,000 clones; more than 55% occur once, and the top ten carry 2.5% to 3%. The sample consisted of CD4+ T cells from blood buffy coats. These receptors came from a human donor in good health. CDR3s include the opening cysteine and the closing phenylalanine or tryptophan.

v_call	j_call	cdr3_aa
TRBV7-3	TRBJ1-1	CASSSDRNTEAFF
TRBV11-3	TRBJ2-7	CASSSRDRGYEQYF
TRBV5-1	TRBJ2-5	CASTSLPGRGGRETQYF
TRBV18	TRBJ2-5	CASSPAGVETQYF
TRBV5-1	.	CASSLQGAPYEQYF
TRBV15	TRBJ2-2	CATSRERSGRAGELFF
TRBV2	TRBJ2-1	CASSEGAGGSSYNEQFF
TRBV5-8	TRBJ2-2	CASSRDADGELFF
TRBV5-1	TRBJ2-5	CASSLFVAETQYF
TRBV6-6	TRBJ1-2	CASSPRAPRGYTF
TRBV9	TRBJ1-1	CASSWQGSVNTEAFF
TRBV19	TRBJ2-7	CASKRVQDNSYEQYF
TRBV25-1	TRBJ2-7	CASSEWEGSYEQYF
TRBV19	TRBJ2-5	CASSFRGARETQYF
TRBV18	TRBJ1-4	CASSPPRALGEKLFF
TRBV6-4	TRBJ2-3	CASSNNPGLNTDTQYF
TRBV5-1	.	CASSLLGAVYEQYF
TRBV30	TRBJ2-1	CAWSGGNEQFF
TRBV28	TRBJ1-4	CASSPVTGGVEKLFF
TRBV5-1	TRBJ1-2	CASSSTGNYGYTF
TRBV19	TRBJ1-2	CASSILGSGYTF
TRBV18	TRBJ1-2	CASSPLNTGTAHYGYTF
TRBV5-3	TRBJ1-5	CARSLDQGATQPQHF
TRBV4-3	TRBJ2-7	CASSQDSFGGSYEQYF
TRBV5-1	TRBJ2-7	CASSYSGQKSYEQYF
TRBV10-3	TRBJ1-6	CAIKQGGSNHNSPLHF
TRBV2	TRBJ1-2	CASSGQGTRGYTF
TRBV18	TRBJ2-7	CASSPLNYEQYF
TRBV27	TRBJ1-1	CASGRYEAFF
TRBV9	TRBJ1-3	CASSVGQGIENTIYF
TRBV19	TRBJ1-1	CASSDGTGKAFF